This TCR beta chain is drawn from a study of response to subunit inactivated influenza vaccine. The study, taken as a whole, reports: T cells newly recruited by each seasonal influenza vaccination are few, the authors suggested.

TCRdb redid the calling of the RT-PCR reads with MiXCR, one entry per CDR3 protein. The data show 500,000 to 600,000 distinct CDR3 sequences, under 9% seen once. Germline V CDR1 and CDR2: SGHTA, FQGNSA. The CDR3 has 14 residues. The V and J ends lost 5 bases and 1 base respectively, with 11 bases between them. A word on this clonotype: Antigen: not known.

This TCR was recovered from a man between 50 and 69 years old who received an inactivated influenza vaccine. Source: PBMCs from blood, taken 23 to 25 months after vaccination. The chain is built from TRBV7-2 and TRBJ2-5; D is uncertain. CDR3 nucleotide sequence: TGTGCCAGCAGCCCTTCGACTCGCCAAGAGACCCAGTACTTC. Its translation is CASSPSTRQETQYF.